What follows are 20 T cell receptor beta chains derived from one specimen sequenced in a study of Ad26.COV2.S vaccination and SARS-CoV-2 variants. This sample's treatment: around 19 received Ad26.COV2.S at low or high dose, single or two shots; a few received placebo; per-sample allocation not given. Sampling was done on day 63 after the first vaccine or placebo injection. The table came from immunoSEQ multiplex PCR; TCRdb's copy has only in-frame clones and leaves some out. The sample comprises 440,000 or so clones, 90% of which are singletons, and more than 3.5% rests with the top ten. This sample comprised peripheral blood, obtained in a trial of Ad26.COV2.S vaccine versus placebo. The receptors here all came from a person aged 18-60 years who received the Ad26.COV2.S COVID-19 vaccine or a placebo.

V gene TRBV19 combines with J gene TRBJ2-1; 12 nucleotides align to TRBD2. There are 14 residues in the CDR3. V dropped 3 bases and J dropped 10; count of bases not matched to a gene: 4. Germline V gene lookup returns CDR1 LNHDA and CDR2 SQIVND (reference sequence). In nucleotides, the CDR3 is TGTGCCAGTAGTATCCGGCTAGCGGGAGGGGAGCAGTTCTTC. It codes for CASSIRLAGGEQFF. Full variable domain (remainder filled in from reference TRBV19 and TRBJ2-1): DGGITQSPKYLFRKEGQNVTLSCEQNLNHDAMYWYRQDPGQGLRLIYYSQIVNDFQKGDIAEGYSVSREKKESFPLTVTSAQKNPTAFYLCASSIRLAGGEQFFGPGTRLTVL.

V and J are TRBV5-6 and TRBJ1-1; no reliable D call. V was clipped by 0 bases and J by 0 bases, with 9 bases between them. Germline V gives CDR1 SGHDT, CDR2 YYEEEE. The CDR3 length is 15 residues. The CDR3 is CASSLAGNVNTEAFF. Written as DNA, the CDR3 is TGTGCCAGCAGCTTGGCAGGCAATGTGAACACTGAAGCTTTCTTT.

The CDR3 DNA sequence: TGTGCCAGCAGTTACCGCAGGGCGGGTGGCTACACCTTC. Translating gives CASSYRRAGGYTF. This rearrangement joins TRBV6-5 to TRBJ1-2; weak D call: TRBD1 (5 bases). CDR3 length: 13 residues. Between the trimmed V and J ends, which lost 2 bases and 7 bases, there was a span of 11 bases. CDR1 MNHEY and CDR2 SVGAGI come from the germline V gene.

The CDR3 here is CASSFQAGLYYEQYF. The CDR3 region has the DNA TGTGCCAGCAGCTTTCAAGCGGGGTTATACTACGAGCAGTACTTC. The genes are TRBV7-3 and TRBJ2-7; TRBD2 aligns across 7 bases. J lost 3 bases, V lost 3 bases, and 8 bases had no gene match. CDR3 length: 15 amino acids. Germline loops: CDR1 SGHTA, CDR2 FQGTGA.

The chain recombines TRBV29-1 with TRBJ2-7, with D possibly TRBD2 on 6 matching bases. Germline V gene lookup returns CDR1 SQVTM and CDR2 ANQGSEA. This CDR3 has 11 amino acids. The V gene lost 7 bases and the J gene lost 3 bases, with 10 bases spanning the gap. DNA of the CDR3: TGCAGCGCCCGGGGGATCTACGAGCAGTACTTC. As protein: CSARGIYEQYF.

The CDR3 DNA follows: TGTGCCAGCAGTTACGCGGGGGTTTACAATGAGCAGTTCTTC. Translating gives CASSYAGVYNEQFF. The chain is built from TRBV6-5 and TRBJ2-1; TRBD2 matches at 7 bases. CDR3 size: 14 residues. Germline assignment: CDR1 MNHEY and CDR2 SVGAGI. V shed 2 bases and J 4 bases; nucleotides not matched to a gene: 2.

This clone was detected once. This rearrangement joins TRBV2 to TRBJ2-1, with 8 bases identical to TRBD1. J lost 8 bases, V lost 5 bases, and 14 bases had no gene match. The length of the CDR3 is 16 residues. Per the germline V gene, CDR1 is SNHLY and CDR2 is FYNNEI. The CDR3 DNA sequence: TGTGCCAGCAGTCGGGAGATGACAGGGGCTGTGGATGAGCAGTTCTTC. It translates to CASSREMTGAVDEQFF.

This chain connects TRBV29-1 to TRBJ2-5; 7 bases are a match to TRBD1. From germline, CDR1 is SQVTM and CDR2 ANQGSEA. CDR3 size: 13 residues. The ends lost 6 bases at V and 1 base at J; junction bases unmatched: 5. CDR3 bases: TGCAGCGTGTACGGGACAGCCCAAGAGACCCAGTACTTC. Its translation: CSVYGTAQETQYF.

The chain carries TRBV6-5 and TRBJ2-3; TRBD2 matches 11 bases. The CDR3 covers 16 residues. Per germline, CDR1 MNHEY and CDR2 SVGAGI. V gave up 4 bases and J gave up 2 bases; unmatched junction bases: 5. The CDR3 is CASSSLSGRDTDTQYF. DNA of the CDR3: TGTGCCAGCAGTTCACTTAGCGGGAGGGACACAGATACGCAGTATTTT.

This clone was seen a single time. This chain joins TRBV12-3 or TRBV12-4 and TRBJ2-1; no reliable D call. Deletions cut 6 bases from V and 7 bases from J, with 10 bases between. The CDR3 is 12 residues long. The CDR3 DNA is TGTGCCAGCAGCCGAAGTAGGAATGAGCAGTTCTTC. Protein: CASSRSRNEQFF.

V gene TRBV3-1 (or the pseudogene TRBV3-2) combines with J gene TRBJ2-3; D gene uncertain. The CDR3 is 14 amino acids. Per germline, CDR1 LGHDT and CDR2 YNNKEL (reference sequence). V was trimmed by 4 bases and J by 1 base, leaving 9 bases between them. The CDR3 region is CASSRRDGTDTQYF. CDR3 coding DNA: TGTGCCAGCAGCCGCCGAGATGGCACAGATACGCAGTATTTT.

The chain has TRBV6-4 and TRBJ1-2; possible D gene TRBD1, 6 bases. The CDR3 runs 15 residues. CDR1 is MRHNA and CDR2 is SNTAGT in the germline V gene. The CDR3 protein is CPGPQYDRTPYGYTF. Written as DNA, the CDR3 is TGTCCGGGCCCACAGTACGACAGGACACCCTATGGCTACACCTTC.

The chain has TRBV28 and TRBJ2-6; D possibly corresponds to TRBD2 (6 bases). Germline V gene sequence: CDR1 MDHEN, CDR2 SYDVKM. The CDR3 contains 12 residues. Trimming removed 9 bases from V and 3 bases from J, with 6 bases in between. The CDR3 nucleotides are TGTGCCAGTAGCGGTGGGGCCAACGTCCTGACTTTC. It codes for CASSGGANVLTF.

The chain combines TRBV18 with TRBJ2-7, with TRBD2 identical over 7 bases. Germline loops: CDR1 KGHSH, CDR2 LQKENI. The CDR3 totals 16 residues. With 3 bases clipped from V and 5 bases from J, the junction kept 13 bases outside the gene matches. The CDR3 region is CASSPRQLGAGDEQYF. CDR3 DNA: TGTGCCAGCTCACCCCGGCAGTTAGGGGCGGGGGACGAGCAGTACTTC. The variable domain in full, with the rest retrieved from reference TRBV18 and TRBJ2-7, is NAGVMQNPRHLVRRRGQEARLRCSPMKGHSHVYWYRQLPEEGLKFMVYLQKENIIDESGMPKERFSAEFPKEGPSILRIQQVVRGDSAAYFCASSPRQLGAGDEQYFGPGTRLTVT.

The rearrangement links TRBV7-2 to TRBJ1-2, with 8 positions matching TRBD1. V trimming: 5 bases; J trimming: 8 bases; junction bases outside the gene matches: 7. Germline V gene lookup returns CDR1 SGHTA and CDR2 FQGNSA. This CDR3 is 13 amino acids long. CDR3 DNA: TGTGCCAGCAGCCGGACAGGGAGGGACGGCTACACCTTC. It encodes CASSRTGRDGYTF.

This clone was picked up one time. Here the CDR3 reads CASSPLALSSYEQYF. CDR3 in DNA: TGTGCCAGCAGCCCACTAGCGTTGAGCTCCTACGAGCAGTACTTC. The chain links TRBV4-2 to TRBJ2-7, with TRBD2 matching over 7 bases. V shed 4 bases and J 0 bases; nucleotides not matched to a gene: 6. The CDR3 has 15 residues. Per the germline V gene, CDR1 is LGHNA and CDR2 is YNFKEQ.

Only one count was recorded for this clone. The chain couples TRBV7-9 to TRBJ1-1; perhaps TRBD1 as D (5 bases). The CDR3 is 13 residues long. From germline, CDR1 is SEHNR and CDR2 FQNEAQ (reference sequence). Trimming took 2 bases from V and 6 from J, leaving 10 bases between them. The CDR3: CASSLLAGAEAFF. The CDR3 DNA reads TGTGCCAGCAGCTTATTGGCGGGGGCTGAAGCTTTCTTT.

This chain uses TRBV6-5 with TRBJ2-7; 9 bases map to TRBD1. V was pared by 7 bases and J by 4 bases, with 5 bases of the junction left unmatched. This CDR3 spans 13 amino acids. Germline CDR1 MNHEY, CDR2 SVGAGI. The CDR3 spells CASMDRGAYEQYF. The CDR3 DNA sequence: TGTGCCAGCATGGACAGGGGCGCTTACGAGCAGTACTTC.

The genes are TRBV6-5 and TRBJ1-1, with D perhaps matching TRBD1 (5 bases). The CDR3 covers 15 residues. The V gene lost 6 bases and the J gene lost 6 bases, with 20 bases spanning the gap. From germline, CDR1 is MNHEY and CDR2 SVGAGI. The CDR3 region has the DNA TGTGCCAGCAGGGCGCCCCAGGGTGAGTGGGCTGAAGCTTTCTTT. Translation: CASRAPQGEWAEAFF.

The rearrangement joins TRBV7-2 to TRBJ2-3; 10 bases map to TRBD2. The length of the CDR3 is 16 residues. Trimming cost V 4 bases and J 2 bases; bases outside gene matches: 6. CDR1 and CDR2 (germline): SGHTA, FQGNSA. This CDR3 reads CASSSPAGGPTDTQYF. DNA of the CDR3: TGTGCCAGCAGCTCTCCAGCGGGGGGGCCCACAGATACGCAGTATTTT. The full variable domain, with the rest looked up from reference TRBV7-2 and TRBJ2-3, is GAGVSQSPSNKVTEKGKDVELRCDPISGHTALYWYRQSLGQGLEFLIYFQGNSAPDKSGLPSDRFSAERTGGSVSTLTIQRTQQEDSAVYLCASSSPAGGPTDTQYFGPGTRLTVL.